Each of the 11 T cell receptor beta chains below was sequenced from the same sample in a study of T cell responses to AZD1222 COVID-19 vaccine. Measured with immunoSEQ multiplex PCR; TCRdb has only the in-frame clones, and not every one. The sample lists around 180,000 clones; approximately 92% were seen once. The sequenced sample was peripheral blood, obtained on day 0 of AZD1222 vaccination. Source of these receptors: an adult in good health.

The chain carries TRBV28 and TRBJ1-5, with TRBD1 matching 9 bases. The trim removed 3 bases at V and 5 bases at J, leaving 5 bases unmatched. This CDR3 is built from 15 residues. CDR1 is MDHEN, CDR2 SYDVKM, per germline. The CDR3 DNA is TGTGCCAGCAGTTTTGGGGACAGGGCCCATCAGCCCCAGCATTTT. Translation: CASSFGDRAHQPQHF.

The chain couples TRBV3-1 (or the pseudogene TRBV3-2) to TRBJ2-3; 9 bases agree with TRBD2. CDR1 and CDR2 from the germline V gene are LGHDT and YNNKEL (reference sequence). This CDR3 contains 16 residues. J was trimmed by 2 bases and V by 1 base; bases with no gene match: 4. The CDR3 region has the DNA TGTGCCAGCAGCCAAGTTGCGGGGGGGGACACAGATACGCAGTATTTT. Residues: CASSQVAGGDTDTQYF.

The V gene is TRBV28, the J gene TRBJ1-5; no firm D call. Trimming removed 5 bases at V and 3 bases at J, with 5 bases between. This CDR3 has 12 residues. Germline values: CDR1 MDHEN, CDR2 SYDVKM. The CDR3 here is CASSDTNQPQHF. The DNA of the CDR3 is TGTGCCAGCAGTGACACCAATCAGCCCCAGCATTTT. Full variable domain (outside the CDR3, taken from reference TRBV28 and TRBJ1-5): DVKVTQSSRYLVKRTGEKVFLECVQDMDHENMFWYRQDPGLGLRLIYFSYDVKMKEKGDIPEGYSVSREKKERFSLILESASTNQTSMYLCASSDTNQPQHFGDGTRLSIL.

The gene calls are TRBV7-2 and TRBJ2-5; D is perhaps TRBD2 (5 bases). The germline V and J ends were trimmed by 2 bases and 1 base, with 11 bases remaining between them. This CDR3 region has 15 residues. From germline, CDR1 is SGHTA and CDR2 FQGNSA. CDR3 protein: CASSLSYLAQETQYF. CDR3 DNA: TGTGCCAGCAGCTTATCATACCTAGCCCAAGAGACCCAGTACTTC. Complete variable domain (other parts from reference TRBV7-2 and TRBJ2-5): GAGVSQSPSNKVTEKGKDVELRCDPISGHTALYWYRQSLGQGLEFLIYFQGNSAPDKSGLPSDRFSAERTGGSVSTLTIQRTQQEDSAVYLCASSLSYLAQETQYFGPGTRLLVL.

The chain has TRBV10-3 and TRBJ1-2; D might be TRBD1 (5 bases). Germline V lookup: CDR1 ENHRY, CDR2 SYGVKD. Trimming took off 2 bases at V and 4 bases at J, with 14 bases between the two ends. CDR3 length equals 15 residues. The CDR3 coding sequence is TGTGCCATCAGTGAGCCGGCCTCCAGGGCCTATGGCTACACCTTC. It is translated as CAISEPASRAYGYTF.

This clone was recorded a few times. The chain links TRBV10-3 to TRBJ1-6; 10 nucleotides align to TRBD1. The CDR3 totals 15 residues. V was clipped by 2 bases and J by 9 bases; unmatched bases: 4. Per the germline V gene, CDR1 is ENHRY and CDR2 is SYGVKD. The CDR3 coding sequence is TGTGCCATCAGTGAGGAAGGACAGGGGGTTTCACCCCTCCACTTT. Translation: CAISEEGQGVSPLHF.

This chain uses TRBV19 with TRBJ1-6; perhaps TRBD1 as D (5 bases). V was trimmed by 2 bases and J by 7 bases, leaving 12 bases between them. CDR3 length equals 15 residues. Germline CDR1 and CDR2: LNHDA and SQIVND (reference sequence). CDR3 residues: CASSIQGQKNSPLHF. The CDR3 nucleotides are TGTGCCAGTAGTATACAGGGTCAGAAAAATTCACCCCTCCACTTT.

J is TRBJ2-1 and V is TRBV5-6, with 14 nucleotides matching TRBD2. Germline CDR1 and CDR2: SGHDT and YYEEEE. CDR3 size: 18 residues. The ends lost 4 bases at V and 0 bases at J; junction bases unmatched: 6. DNA for the CDR3: TGTGCCAGCAGCCCGGGACTAGCGGGGGTCCTCTCCTACAATGAGCAGTTCTTC. Translating gives CASSPGLAGVLSYNEQFF.

This rearrangement joins TRBV19 to TRBJ1-5, with TRBD1 identical over 9 bases. The CDR3 is 16 residues long. In germline, CDR1 is LNHDA, CDR2 SQIVND (reference sequence). The V segment lost 2 bases and the J segment 7 bases; nucleotides outside the gene matches: 9. Written as DNA, the CDR3 is TGTGCCAGTAGTATATTGTCGGGACAGGGTATCCAGCCCCAGCATTTT. Its protein product is CASSILSGQGIQPQHF. The full variable domain, in which reference TRBV19 and TRBJ1-5 provide the parts outside the CDR3, is DGGITQSPKYLFRKEGQNVTLSCEQNLNHDAMYWYRQDPGQGLRLIYYSQIVNDFQKGDIAEGYSVSREKKESFPLTVTSAQKNPTAFYLCASSILSGQGIQPQHFGDGTRLSIL.

This clone has just one count. The chain has TRBV6-5 and TRBJ1-2; TRBD1 agrees at 7 bases. The CDR3 covers 15 residues. Germline values: CDR1 MNHEY, CDR2 SVGAGI. The V segment lost 5 bases and the J segment 7 bases; nucleotides outside the gene matches: 13. In DNA form, the CDR3 reads TGTGCCAGCAGTAGTACGGGCCCAAAGGGGGCTGGCTACACCTTC. It encodes CASSSTGPKGAGYTF.

The rearrangement uses TRBV9 and TRBJ1-1, with a weak D call TRBD1 (5 bases). This CDR3 region has 14 residues. Trimming took 0 bases from V and 10 from J, leaving 16 bases between them. Germline assignment: CDR1 SGDLS and CDR2 YYNGEE. The CDR3 DNA follows: TGTGCCAGCAGCGTAGTCGATGTTGTGCAGGGAGCTTTCTTT. It specifies CASSVVDVVQGAFF. The whole variable domain, filled in from reference TRBV9 and TRBJ1-1, reads DSGVTQTPKHLITATGQRVTLRCSPRSGDLSVYWYQQSLDQGLQFLIQYYNGEERAKGNILERFSAQQFPDLHSELNLSSLELGDSALYFCASSVVDVVQGAFFGQGTRLTVV.